A single sample is the source of the 15 T cell receptor beta chains below, sequenced in a study of cytomegalovirus exposure and HLA in healthy donors. The primer mix had 60 Vbeta and 13 Jbeta primers. Generated by immunoSEQ multiplex PCR, the TCRdb table keeps only in-frame clones and is missing some. This sample has tens of thousands of clones, with 82% found just once. The sequencing input was PBMCs. All receptors derive from a man aged 45-60 years in good health and CMV-seronegative.

The V and J genes are TRBV9 and TRBJ2-7; 9 bases are a match to TRBD1. CDR1 is SGDLS and CDR2 is YYNGEE in the germline V gene. J was trimmed by 1 base and V by 2 bases; bases with no gene match: 4. The CDR3 is 15 residues long. The CDR3: CASSVRTGVSYEQYF. The CDR3 coding sequence is TGTGCCAGCAGCGTTCGGACAGGGGTGTCCTACGAGCAGTACTTC. The variable domain in full, completed from reference TRBV9 and TRBJ2-7, reads DSGVTQTPKHLITATGQRVTLRCSPRSGDLSVYWYQQSLDQGLQFLIQYYNGEERAKGNILERFSAQQFPDLHSELNLSSLELGDSALYFCASSVRTGVSYEQYFGPGTRLTVT.

The chain uses TRBV5-1 and TRBJ2-3; TRBD1 is a possible D gene (5 bases). There are 14 residues in the CDR3. CDR1 is SGHRS, CDR2 YFSETQ, per germline. The V and J ends lost 1 base and 2 bases respectively, with 8 bases between them. In nucleotides, the CDR3 is TGCGCCAGCAGCTTGATGGGGCCCACAGATACGCAGTATTTT. It is translated as CASSLMGPTDTQYF.

The V and J genes are TRBV2 and TRBJ1-4; D not resolved. This CDR3 comprises 15 residues. Looked up from germline, CDR1 is SNHLY and CDR2 is FYNNEI. V lost 5 bases and J 4 bases, leaving 14 bases between the germline ends. The CDR3 sequence: CASSLIEPLNEKLFF. The CDR3 DNA reads TGTGCCAGCAGTCTAATTGAGCCACTTAATGAAAAACTGTTTTTT.

The chain employs TRBV19 and TRBJ2-3; tentatively, D is TRBD2 (6 bases). This CDR3 is 15 amino acids long. From germline, CDR1 is LNHDA and CDR2 SQIVND (reference sequence). V dropped 1 base and J dropped 2 bases, with 10 bases sitting between them. CDR3 DNA: TGTGCCAGTAGTATAGGGGGACTCCCCACAGATACGCAGTATTTT. It specifies CASSIGGLPTDTQYF.

The chain is built from TRBV9 and TRBJ1-5; D gene uncertain. Deletions cut 0 bases from V and 2 bases from J, with 9 bases between. Per germline, CDR1 SGDLS and CDR2 YYNGEE. This CDR3 is 15 amino acids long. The CDR3 region is CASSVAGMGNQPQHF. The CDR3 region has the DNA TGTGCCAGCAGCGTAGCCGGGATGGGCAATCAGCCCCAGCATTTT.

The CDR3 protein is CASSLIAPQETQYF. CDR3 DNA sequence: TGTGCCAGCAGTTTGATAGCGCCTCAAGAGACCCAGTACTTC. The V call is TRBV28, the J call TRBJ2-5, with a possible D match to TRBD2 (5 bases). Trimming stripped 3 bases from V and 2 bases from J, with 10 bases between. Germline values: CDR1 MDHEN, CDR2 SYDVKM. The CDR3 totals 14 residues.

This clone was seen more than once but under ten times. The CDR3 sequence: CASSYADGETQYF. For the CDR3, the DNA is TGTGCCAGCAGTTACGCGGATGGAGAGACCCAGTACTTC. This chain uses TRBV6-6 with TRBJ2-5; D not resolved. This CDR3 spans 13 amino acids. Germline V gene data show CDR1 as MNHNY and CDR2 as SVGAGI (reference sequence). V shed 2 bases and J shed 4 bases, with 8 bases lying between them.

On this clone: The sample carries other DNA sequences with the same CDR3. The chain joins TRBV6-5 to TRBJ2-3; D call uncertain. Germline V gives CDR1 MNHEY, CDR2 SVGAGI. Trimming removed 4 bases at V and 3 bases at J, with 8 bases between. The CDR3 spans 13 residues. The CDR3 DNA reads TGTGCCAGCAGTTCCCCCGGGACAGATACGCAGTATTTT. Translation gives CASSSPGTDTQYF.

V usage is TRBV18 and J usage is TRBJ2-7; 7 nucleotides agree with TRBD2. The CDR3 length is 16 residues. The trim removed 1 base at V and 0 bases at J, leaving 6 bases unmatched. Germline V gives CDR1 KGHSH, CDR2 LQKENI. The CDR3 region is CASSPLSLADSYEQYF. DNA of the CDR3: TGTGCCAGCTCACCACTGTCCCTAGCGGACTCCTACGAGCAGTACTTC.

V is TRBV4-3 and J is TRBJ1-2; D might be TRBD1 (5 bases). Germline values: CDR1 LGHNA, CDR2 YSLEER. The V and J ends lost 8 bases and 4 bases respectively, with 14 bases between them. The CDR3 runs to 13 residues. For the CDR3, the DNA is TGCGCCAGCGGTCGGGGGACGACCTATGGCTACACCTTC. Its translation: CASGRGTTYGYTF.

The chain uses TRBV28 and TRBJ2-1, with D perhaps matching TRBD1 (6 bases). From germline, CDR1 is MDHEN and CDR2 SYDVKM. This CDR3 contains 16 residues. Trimming shortened V by 10 bases and J by 8 bases, and 27 bases separated the two germline ends. Here the CDR3 reads CATGGDTGYGLDEQFF. Written as DNA, the CDR3 is TGTGCCACTGGTGGGGACACAGGGTATGGGTTGGATGAGCAGTTCTTC.

The CDR3 here is CASSNQGGSYNEQFF. The DNA of the CDR3 is TGCGCCAGCAGCAACCAGGGAGGGTCCTACAATGAGCAGTTCTTC. The chain combines TRBV5-1 with TRBJ2-1, with 7 positions matching TRBD2. The CDR3 has 15 amino acids. V lost 4 bases, J lost 1 base, and 5 bases stayed unmatched. The germline CDR1 and CDR2 sequences are SGHRS and YFSETQ.

The V call is TRBV27, the J call TRBJ2-1, with unresolved D. From germline, CDR1 is MNHEY and CDR2 SMNVEV (reference sequence). V was pared by 5 bases and J by 9 bases, with 14 bases between. The CDR3 has 13 residues. Written as DNA, the CDR3 is TGTGCCAGCAGTCCCCGTCTTTTGCGTGAGCAGTTCTTC. Encoded protein: CASSPRLLREQFF.

In this sample, this clone turned up a few times. The CDR3 sequence: CASSWTSGRNNEQFF. The CDR3 nucleotides read TGTGCCAGCAGCTGGACTAGCGGGAGGAACAATGAGCAGTTCTTC. V and J are TRBV7-6 and TRBJ2-1; 14 nucleotides align to TRBD2. The CDR3 has 15 amino acids. V lost 4 bases and J lost 5; bases outside the gene matches: 1. The germline gives CDR1 SGHVS, CDR2 FNYEAQ.

The chain couples TRBV21-1 to TRBJ2-3; the table's D call of TRBD2 was not tested on the DNA. TRBV21-1 is deemed a pseudogene. This CDR3 spans 16 amino acids. The CDR3 DNA reads as TGTGCCAGCAGCCTCCAGGGGCGGGAGACCACAGATACGCAGTATTTT. This translates into CASSLQGRETTDTQYF.